Listed below are T cell receptor beta chains from one sample, sequenced in a study of T cells in Graves' hyperthyroidism and ophthalmopathy. TCRdb re-called the multiplex PCR reads with MiXCR, one entry per CDR3 protein. Found here are roughly 800,000 distinct CDR3 sequences, roughly 40% of them singletons; the top ten hold about 9%. The sequenced material came from blood. All receptors derive from a man between 18 and 35 years old with Graves' hyperthyroidism. The CDR3 runs from the conserved cysteine through the conserved F or W. The D gene is left open where the match is weak. The listing skips clone size in some rows; elsewhere it reads once, few, many or a size class.

cdr3_aa	cdr3_nt	j_call	v_call	clone_size	d_call
CASVQAGTGRPEAFF	TGTGCCAGCGTACAAGCCGGGACAGGGAGACCTGAAGCTTTCTTT	TRBJ1-1	TRBV5-5	-	TRBD1
CASSDIGNQPQHF	TGTGCCAGCAGCGACATCGGCAATCAGCCCCAGCATTTT	TRBJ1-5	TRBV12-3/TRBV12-4	few	-
CAISGTGSGHYGYTF	TGTGCCATCAGCGGGACAGGGAGCGGTCACTATGGCTACACCTTC	TRBJ1-2	TRBV10-3	-	TRBD1
CATSVQRPSGGREQFF	TGTGCCACCAGCGTCCAGCGGCCTAGCGGGGGCCGTGAGCAGTTCTTC	TRBJ2-1	TRBV15	once	TRBD2
CASTRRQDRYEQYF	TGTGCCAGCACCCGACGACAGGATCGATACGAGCAGTACTTC	TRBJ2-7	TRBV6-5	few	-
CASSYPDREGETQYF	TGCGCCAGCAGCTACCCCGACAGGGAGGGAGAGACCCAGTACTTC	TRBJ2-5	TRBV5-1	-	-
CAGTGRNTEAFF	TGCGCCGGGACAGGGCGGAACACTGAAGCTTTCTTT	TRBJ1-1	TRBV10-2	-	TRBD1
CASWTGDSMNTEAFF	TGTGCCAGCTGGACAGGGGATAGCATGAACACTGAAGCTTTCTTT	TRBJ1-1	TRBV2	many	TRBD1
CASSSYPRTLSYGYTF	TGTGCCAGCAGCTCATACCCCCGAACCCTTTCCTATGGCTACACCTTC	TRBJ1-2	TRBV7-8	many	-
CSVDRVNF	TGCAGTGTCGACAGGGTGAACTTC	TRBJ2-7	TRBV20-1	many	TRBD1
CASSYGWGETQYF	TGTGCCAGCAGTTACGGTTGGGGAGAGACCCAGTACTTC	TRBJ2-5	TRBV28	-	-
CASSPDGARTQYF	TGTGCCAGCAGCCCGGACGGAGCAAGGACCCAGTACTTC	TRBJ2-5	TRBV9	few	-
CASNNPPGRTIYF	TGTGCCAGCAATAATCCACCCGGTAGGACCATATATTTT	TRBJ1-3	TRBV2	few	-
CSTPRRAGANVLTF	TGCAGTACTCCTCGAAGGGCTGGGGCCAACGTCCTGACTTTC	TRBJ2-6	TRBV20-1	-	-
CASSLRVSFGAQHF	TGTGCCAGCAGTTTACGGGTTTCCTTCGGAGCCCAGCATTTT	TRBJ1-5	TRBV12-3/TRBV12-4	few	-
CATSRETPGQDATNEKLFF	TGTGCCACCAGCAGAGAGACCCCCGGACAGGATGCAACTAATGAAAAACTGTTTTTT	TRBJ1-4	TRBV15	many	TRBD1
CASSLLGNYQETQYF	TGTGCCAGCAGCTTACTCGGGAATTACCAAGAGACCCAGTACTTC	TRBJ2-5	TRBV7-9	many	-
CAISRRAGGQPQHF	TGTGCCATCAGTCGAAGGGCAGGAGGACAGCCCCAGCATTTT	TRBJ1-5	TRBV10-3	-	-
CASSITGSGPQHF	TGTGCCAGTAGTATTACGGGCTCCGGGCCCCAGCATTTT	TRBJ1-5	TRBV19	few	-
CASSPAQGEGVWLFAEAFF	TGTGCCAGCAGTCCAGCGCAGGGAGAGGGAGTCTGGTTATTCGCTGAAGCTTTCTTT	TRBJ1-1	TRBV12-3/TRBV12-4	once	-
CASSLQQGTDQETQYF	TGTGCCAGCAGTCTCCAACAGGGGACAGACCAAGAGACCCAGTACTTC	TRBJ2-5	TRBV25-1	-	TRBD1
CASSVSPGVSGNTIYF	TGTGCCAGCAGCGTCAGCCCAGGGGTCTCTGGAAACACCATATATTTT	TRBJ1-3	TRBV9	many	-
CASSGGAQNEQYF	TGTGCCAGCAGCGGGGGGGCCCAGAACGAGCAGTACTTC	TRBJ2-7	TRBV2	few	TRBD2
CATSRDGHRGTGSGYEQYF	TGTGCCACCAGCAGAGATGGCCACAGGGGAACGGGTTCTGGCTACGAGCAGTACTTC	TRBJ2-7	TRBV15	-	TRBD1
CASSLAEVYEQYF	TGTGCCAGCAGCTTAGCGGAAGTCTACGAGCAGTACTTC	TRBJ2-7	TRBV7-8	-	-
CASSGGTGANVLTF	TGTGCCAGCAGTGGGGGTACTGGGGCCAACGTCCTGACTTTC	TRBJ2-6	TRBV6-5	-	-
CASSQDGPHKHF	TGCGCCAGCAGCCAAGACGGGCCCCATAAACACTTC	TRBJ2-5	TRBV4-1	-	-
CASSQEAGGRETQYF	TGCGCCAGCAGCCAAGAGGCCGGGGGTAGAGAGACCCAGTACTTC	TRBJ2-5	TRBV4-1	-	-
CAISASQGIGNQPQHF	TGTGCCATCAGTGCGTCACAGGGGATCGGCAATCAGCCCCAGCATTTT	TRBJ1-5	TRBV10-3	-	TRBD1
CASRNMGVMNTEAFF	TGTGCCAGCCGCAATATGGGGGTTATGAACACTGAAGCTTTCTTT	TRBJ1-1	TRBV6-1	-	-
CAISVGSNTEAFF	TGTGCCATCAGTGTAGGATCGAACACTGAAGCTTTCTTT	TRBJ1-1	TRBV10-3	many	-
CASSRTGVLYEQYF	TGTGCCAGCAGCCGGACAGGTGTACTCTACGAGCAGTACTTC	TRBJ2-7	TRBV14	-	TRBD1
CAISESRGPYEHF	TGTGCCATCAGTGAGTCAAGGGGTCCCTACGAGCATTTT	TRBJ1-5	TRBV10-3	-	-
CASSPFGGRNTEAFF	TGTGCCAGCAGCCCTTTCGGGGGAAGGAACACTGAAGCTTTCTTT	TRBJ1-1	TRBV7-8	many	-
CASSVGQGHIYGYTF	TGTGCCAGCAGCGTAGGACAGGGCCACATCTATGGCTACACCTTC	TRBJ1-2	TRBV9	many	TRBD1
CASSLWADSPLHF	TGTGCCAGCAGCTTGTGGGCGGATTCACCCCTCCACTTT	TRBJ1-6	TRBV7-9	many	-
CASSETAGSHGYTF	TGTGCCAGCAGTGAAACTGCAGGGAGTCATGGCTACACCTTC	TRBJ1-2	TRBV6-5	-	-
CASSPHVTHGTQYF	TGTGCCAGCAGCCCTCATGTAACCCACGGGACCCAGTACTTC	TRBJ2-5	TRBV7-2	many	-
CASSTWELASGANVLTF	TGTGCCAGCAGCACATGGGAGTTAGCCTCTGGGGCCAACGTCCTGACTTTC	TRBJ2-6	TRBV11-2	many	-
CASSFSGERNDGYTF	TGTGCCAGCAGCTTTTCAGGGGAAAGGAACGATGGCTACACCTTC	TRBJ1-2	TRBV7-3	-	-
CASSSQGRRETQYF	TGTGCCAGCAGCTCACAGGGACGAAGGGAGACCCAGTACTTC	TRBJ2-5	TRBV7-3	many	-
CSARDRGRSGYEQYF	TGCAGTGCTAGAGACCGGGGGCGATCGGGTTACGAGCAGTACTTC	TRBJ2-7	TRBV20-1	-	-
CASSLRPLGTGELFF	TGTGCCAGCAGCTTACGCCCCCTTGGCACCGGGGAGCTGTTTTTT	TRBJ2-2	TRBV7-3	-	-
CSVHGQSPYGYTF	TGCAGCGTGCACGGACAGTCACCCTATGGCTACACCTTC	TRBJ1-2	TRBV29-1	many	-
CSATRDSFYEQYF	TGCAGTGCTACCCGGGACAGCTTCTACGAGCAGTACTTC	TRBJ2-7	TRBV20-1	few	TRBD1
CATSQEEYSSYEQYF	TGTGCCACCAGCCAAGAAGAGTACAGTTCCTACGAGCAGTACTTC	TRBJ2-7	TRBV7-8	-	-
CASRLGTGGIETKYF	TGTGCCAGCAGGTTGGGTACAGGGGGCATCGAGACCAAGTACTTC	TRBJ2-5	TRBV7-9	-	TRBD1
CASSQYRDTEAFF	TGTGCCAGCAGCCAGTACAGGGACACTGAAGCTTTCTTT	TRBJ1-1	TRBV7-9	-	-
CASSFSPTEAFF	TGTGCCAGCAGTTTCTCCCCAACTGAAGCTTTCTTT	TRBJ1-1	TRBV12-3/TRBV12-4	many	-
CASVPRTGLHYGYTF	TGTGCCAGCGTCCCCCGGACAGGACTCCACTATGGCTACACCTTC	TRBJ1-2	TRBV2	many	TRBD1
CATSAPSGTVAYEQYF	TGTGCCACCAGCGCCCCTTCCGGGACAGTCGCCTACGAGCAGTACTTC	TRBJ2-7	TRBV15	many	TRBD1
CASRRALRETQYF	TGTGCCAGCAGACGGGCCCTGAGGGAGACCCAGTACTTC	TRBJ2-5	TRBV12-3/TRBV12-4	-	-
CSASQRNTGELFF	TGCAGTGCTAGCCAAAGGAACACCGGGGAGCTGTTTTTT	TRBJ2-2	TRBV20-1	-	-
CASNPGRSDGPQHF	TGTGCCAGCAACCCGGGCCGTAGTGATGGGCCCCAGCATTTT	TRBJ1-5	TRBV12-3/TRBV12-4	many	-
CASNDRDNSPLHF	TGTGCCAGTAACGACAGGGATAATTCACCCCTCCACTTT	TRBJ1-6	TRBV19	many	TRBD1
CASSPIEREPAETQYF	TGTGCCAGCAGCCCGATTGAGCGGGAGCCGGCAGAGACCCAGTACTTC	TRBJ2-5	TRBV9	few	TRBD2
CASSMGQAIEAFF	TGTGCCAGTAGTATGGGACAGGCAATTGAAGCTTTCTTT	TRBJ1-1	TRBV19	-	TRBD1